This T cell receptor beta chain is drawn from a study of T cell clonality in common variable immunodeficiency (dated by TCRdb to between 2014 and 2016). Summary of the overall study and its limitations: Despite equal DNA input, controls averaged around 80,000 unique sequences per sample versus about 32,000 in CVID samples. Reportedly, TCRbeta sequences from CVID had fewer deletions and N-nucleotide insertions, and highly modified clones with 13 or more V deletions were absent from CVID. According to the authors, figuring out what caused the increased clonality in CVID would require sequencing the repertoires of T cell subpopulations. Differences among patients in the CVID cohort limited the correlations between repertoire features and clinical complications. Healthy controls shared more TCRbeta clones with each other than CVID subjects shared among themselves (p < 0.0001). TCRbeta clonality was higher in CVID subjects than in healthy controls (t-test p = 0.018), and the increase was most characteristic of about a third of subjects.

For sequencing, equivalent amounts of genomic DNA were input from CVID and control samples. For every sample, a 60 bp segment covering the rearranged TCRbeta CDR3 region was amplified and then sequenced. TCRbeta amplification used the immunoSEQ assay, a bias-corrected multiplex PCR with high-throughput sequencing. From the authors' description of their analysis: Each unique nucleotide sequence was treated as a clone and annotated with V, D and J genes, copy number and frequency. Sequences were labeled productive if in frame, and non-productive if out of frame or containing stop codons. Clonality was calculated from Shannon's entropy as previously described. The predicted amino acid sequences of productive clones were used to derive the mean CDR3 Kyte-Doolittle hydropathy. Hierarchical clustering of scaled V gene usage was performed with the R hclust function using Manhattan distance and complete linkage. Sharing of clones by CDR3 amino acid sequence was evaluated by resampling 12 repertoires per group over 100 rounds. The repertoires were searched for 60 to 70 published EBV-specific TCRbeta sequences and 245 published CMV-specific TCRbeta sequences. After two CVID samples that produced fewer than 10,000 sequences were dropped from the analysis, some 41 CVID repertoires remained. Sourced from immuneACCESS, this table was stored by TCRdb with only in-frame sequences that have V and J called. A share of the clones is absent; for the studies checked, an unresolved V gene accounts for under half, and the remainder has no known explanation. V, J and clone size derive from that table, while D and trimming were established from the DNA sequence. The table shows about 15,000 clones here, with no singletons. The ten largest make up roughly 15% of the sample.

CVID was diagnosed by standard criteria: serum IgG, IgA and/or IgM reduced below normal range, plus specific antibody deficiency. There were 40 to 45 subjects in the CVID group (around 15 female and around 29 male), ranging in age from about 8 to 65 years, with a mean age of roughly 39. Most CVID patients and most healthy controls were of Caucasian heritage. All CVID subjects had received replacement immunoglobulin therapy for at least one year at the time of study participation. No CVID subject was ill or taking immunomodulatory or immunosuppressive medication when blood was collected. Heparinized peripheral whole blood samples of about 4.5 to 9 ml were collected from each donor. Genomic DNA from adults with common variable immune deficiency (CVID) and from healthy adult controls was the source for sequencing TCRbeta CDR3 repertoires. Diluted blood was density-centrifuged over Hypaque 1077 or Ficoll-Paque to isolate peripheral blood mononuclear cells. Genomic DNA was obtained from unsorted mononuclear cells through either Qiagen column purification or a centrifugation-based method.

Points on this clone: Its antigen is unknown.

This clonotype was obtained from a human donor with common variable immunodeficiency. Material for sequencing was peripheral blood mononuclear cells.

This receptor has the CDR3 CASSLADTGELFF. The CDR3 bases that were read are TGCGCCAGCAGCTTGGCGGACACCGGGGAG. Rearrangement joined TRBV5-1 to TRBJ2-2; no confident D gene assignment can be made. The DNA ends 3 residues before the CDR3 does, and the rest of the CDR3 is filled in from the germline J gene. CDR1 and CDR2 (SGHRS, YFSETQ) derive from the germline V gene. From its cysteine to its phenylalanine, the CDR3 spans 13 amino acids. The DNA shown is the part of the CDR3 that was read: 30 bases, in frame from base 1. The trim is 0 bases for V and 3 bases for J, with a gap of 3 bases between the germline ends.